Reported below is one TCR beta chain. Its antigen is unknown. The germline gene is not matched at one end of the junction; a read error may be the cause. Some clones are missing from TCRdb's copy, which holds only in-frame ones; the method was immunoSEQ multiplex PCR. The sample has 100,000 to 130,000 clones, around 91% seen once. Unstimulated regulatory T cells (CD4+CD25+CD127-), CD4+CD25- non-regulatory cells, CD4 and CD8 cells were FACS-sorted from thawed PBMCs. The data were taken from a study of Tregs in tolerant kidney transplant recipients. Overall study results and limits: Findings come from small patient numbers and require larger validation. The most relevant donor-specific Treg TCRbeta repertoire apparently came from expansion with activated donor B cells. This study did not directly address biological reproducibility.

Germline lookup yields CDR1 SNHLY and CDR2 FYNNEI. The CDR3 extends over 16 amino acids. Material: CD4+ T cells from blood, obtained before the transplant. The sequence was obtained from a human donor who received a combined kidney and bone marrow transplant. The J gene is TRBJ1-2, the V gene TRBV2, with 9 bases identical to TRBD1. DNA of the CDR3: TGTGCCAGCAGTGAATATAAGGGAGACTCGGACAGGGGAAGCCCCTTC. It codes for CASSEYKGDSDRGSPF. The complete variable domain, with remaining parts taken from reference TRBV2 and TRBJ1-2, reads EPEVTQTPSHQVTQMGQEVILRCVPISNHLYFYWYRQILGQKVEFLVSFYNNEISEKSEIFDDQFSVERPDGSNFTLKIRSTKLEDSAMYFCASSEYKGDSDRGSPFGSGTRLTVV.